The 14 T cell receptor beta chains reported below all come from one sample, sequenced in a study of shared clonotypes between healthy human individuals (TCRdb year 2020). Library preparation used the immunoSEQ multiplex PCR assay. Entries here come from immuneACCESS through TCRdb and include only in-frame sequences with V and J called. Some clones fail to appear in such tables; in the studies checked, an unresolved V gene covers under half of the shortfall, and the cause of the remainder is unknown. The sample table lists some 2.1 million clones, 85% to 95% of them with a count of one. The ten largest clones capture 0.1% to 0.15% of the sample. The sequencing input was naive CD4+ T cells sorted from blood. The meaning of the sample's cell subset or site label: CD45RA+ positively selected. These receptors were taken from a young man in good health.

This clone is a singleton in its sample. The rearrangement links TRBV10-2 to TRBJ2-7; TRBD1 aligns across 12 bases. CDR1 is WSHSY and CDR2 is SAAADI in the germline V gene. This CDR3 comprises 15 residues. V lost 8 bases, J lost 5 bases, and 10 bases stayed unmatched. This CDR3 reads CASQKRDRGRDEQYF. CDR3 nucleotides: TGCGCCAGCCAGAAAAGGGACAGGGGGCGGGACGAGCAGTACTTC.

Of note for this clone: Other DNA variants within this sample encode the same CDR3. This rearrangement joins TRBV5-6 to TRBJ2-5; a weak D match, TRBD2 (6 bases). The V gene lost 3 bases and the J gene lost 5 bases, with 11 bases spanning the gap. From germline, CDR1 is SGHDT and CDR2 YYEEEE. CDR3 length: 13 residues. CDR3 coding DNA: TGTGCCAGCAGCTCGGGGAGGCGGGAGACCCAGTACTTC. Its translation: CASSSGRRETQYF.

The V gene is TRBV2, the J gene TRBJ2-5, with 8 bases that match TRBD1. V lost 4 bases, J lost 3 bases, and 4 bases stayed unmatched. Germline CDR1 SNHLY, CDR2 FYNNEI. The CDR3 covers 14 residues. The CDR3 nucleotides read TGTGCCAGCAGTGCAGACAGGGGAAAAGAGACCCAGTACTTC. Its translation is CASSADRGKETQYF.

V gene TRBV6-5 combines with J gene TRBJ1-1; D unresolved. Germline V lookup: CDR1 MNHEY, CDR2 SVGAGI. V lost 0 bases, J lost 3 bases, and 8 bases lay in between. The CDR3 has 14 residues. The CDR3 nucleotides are TGTGCCAGCAGTTACTCTAACCGATACACTGAAGCTTTCTTT. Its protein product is CASSYSNRYTEAFF.

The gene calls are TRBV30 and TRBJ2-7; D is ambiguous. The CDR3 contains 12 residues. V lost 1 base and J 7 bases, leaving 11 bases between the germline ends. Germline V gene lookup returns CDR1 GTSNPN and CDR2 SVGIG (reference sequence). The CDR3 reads CAWSAEAWEQYF. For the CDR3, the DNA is TGTGCCTGGAGTGCTGAGGCTTGGGAGCAGTACTTC.

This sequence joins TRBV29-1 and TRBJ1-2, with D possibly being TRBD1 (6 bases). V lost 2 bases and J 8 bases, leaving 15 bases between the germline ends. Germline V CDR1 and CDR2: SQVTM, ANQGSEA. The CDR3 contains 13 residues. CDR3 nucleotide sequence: TGCAGCGTTGAAAGGAAGGGGGTCGGCGGCTACACCTTC. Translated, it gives CSVERKGVGGYTF.

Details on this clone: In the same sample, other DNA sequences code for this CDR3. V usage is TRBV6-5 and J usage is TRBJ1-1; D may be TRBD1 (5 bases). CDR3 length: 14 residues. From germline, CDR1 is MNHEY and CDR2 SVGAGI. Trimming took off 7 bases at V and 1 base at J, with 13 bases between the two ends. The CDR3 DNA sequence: TGTGCCAGCACTCTCGACAGAGCGAACACTGAAGCTTTCTTT. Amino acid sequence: CASTLDRANTEAFF.

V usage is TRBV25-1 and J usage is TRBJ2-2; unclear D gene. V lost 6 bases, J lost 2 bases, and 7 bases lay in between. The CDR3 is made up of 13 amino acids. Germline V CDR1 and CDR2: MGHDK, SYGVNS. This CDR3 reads CASRDQNTGELFF. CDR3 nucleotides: TGTGCCAGCAGGGACCAAAACACCGGGGAGCTGTTTTTT. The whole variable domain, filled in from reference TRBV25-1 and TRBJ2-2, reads EADIYQTPRYLVIGTGKKITLECSQTMGHDKMYWYQQDPGMELHLIHYSYGVNSTEKGDLSSESTVSRIRTEHFPLTLESARPSHTSQYLCASRDQNTGELFFGEGSRLTVL.

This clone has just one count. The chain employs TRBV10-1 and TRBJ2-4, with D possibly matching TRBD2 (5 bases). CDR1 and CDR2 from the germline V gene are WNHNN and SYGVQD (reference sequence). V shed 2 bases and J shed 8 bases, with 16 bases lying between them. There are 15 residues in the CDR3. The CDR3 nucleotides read TGCGCCAGCAGTGAGAATTCCGGAGGTATTGACATTCAGTACTTC. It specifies CASSENSGGIDIQYF.

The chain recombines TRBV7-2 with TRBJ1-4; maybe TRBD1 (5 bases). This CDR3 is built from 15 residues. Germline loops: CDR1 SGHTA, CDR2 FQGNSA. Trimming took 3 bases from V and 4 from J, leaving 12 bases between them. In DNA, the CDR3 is TGTGCCAGCAGCTTCGGCGGGGACCTTAATGAAAAACTGTTTTTT. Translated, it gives CASSFGGDLNEKLFF.

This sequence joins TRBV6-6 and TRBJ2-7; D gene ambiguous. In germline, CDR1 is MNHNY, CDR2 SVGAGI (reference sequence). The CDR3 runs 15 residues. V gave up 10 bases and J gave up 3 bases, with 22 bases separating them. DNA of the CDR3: TGTGCCACCGCCCCCCAGCGAGCAATAGGCTACGAGCAGTACTTC. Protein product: CATAPQRAIGYEQYF.

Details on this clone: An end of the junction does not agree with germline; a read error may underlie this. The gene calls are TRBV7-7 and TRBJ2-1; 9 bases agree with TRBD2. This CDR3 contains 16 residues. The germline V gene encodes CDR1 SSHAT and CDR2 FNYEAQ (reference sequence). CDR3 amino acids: CASSRYGSGSDNEQFF. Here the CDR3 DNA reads TGTGCTAGCAGCCGGTATGGTAGCGGGAGTGATAATGAGCAGTTCTTC.

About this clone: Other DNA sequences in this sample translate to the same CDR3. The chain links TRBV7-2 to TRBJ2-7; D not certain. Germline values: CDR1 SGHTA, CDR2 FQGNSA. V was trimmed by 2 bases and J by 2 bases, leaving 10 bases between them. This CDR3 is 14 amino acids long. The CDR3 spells CASSLYRSTYEQYF. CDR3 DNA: TGTGCCAGCAGCTTATACCGGAGTACCTACGAGCAGTACTTC. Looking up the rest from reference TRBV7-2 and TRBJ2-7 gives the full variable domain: GAGVSQSPSNKVTEKGKDVELRCDPISGHTALYWYRQSLGQGLEFLIYFQGNSAPDKSGLPSDRFSAERTGGSVSTLTIQRTQQEDSAVYLCASSLYRSTYEQYFGPGTRLTVT.

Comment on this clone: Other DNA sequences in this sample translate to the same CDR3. As DNA, the CDR3 is TGTGCCAGCAGCGTAGGTGTAGGGGGCACCGGGGAGCTGTTTTTT. Translated, it gives CASSVGVGGTGELFF. This chain connects TRBV9 to TRBJ2-2; weak D call: TRBD1 (6 bases). This CDR3 has 15 residues. The V and J ends lost 0 bases and 4 bases respectively, with 10 bases between them. Germline values: CDR1 SGDLS, CDR2 YYNGEE.